These 32 T cell receptor beta chains were all obtained from the same sample, sequenced in a study of cytomegalovirus exposure and HLA in healthy donors. 13 Jbeta primers and 60 Vbeta primers were used for the PCR. The protocol was immunoSEQ multiplex PCR, while the TCRdb copy is restricted to in-frame clones and leaves out a portion. The table records roughly 190,000 clones, around 87% of them present only once. Material: PBMCs. The receptors stem from a man aged 30 to 39 in good health and CMV-seronegative.

The CDR3 protein is CATSVSGRGGFF. CDR3 DNA: TGTGCCACCAGCGTGAGTGGAAGGGGGGGGTTCTTC. The chain employs TRBV15 and TRBJ2-1; weak D call: TRBD2 (7 bases). This CDR3 is built from 12 residues. The V end lost 5 bases, the J end lost 15 bases, and 17 bases lay between the germline ends. In germline, CDR1 is LNHNV, CDR2 YYDKDF (reference sequence). Based on the CDR3 plus reference TRBV15 and TRBJ2-1, the full variable domain is DAMVIQNPRYQVTQFGKPVTLSCSQTLNHNVMYWYQQKSSQAPKLLFHYYDKDFNNEADTPDNFQSRRPNTSFCFLDIRSPGLGDTAMYLCATSVSGRGGFFGPGTRLTVL.

This chain links TRBV10-2 with TRBJ1-3; 9 bases are shared with TRBD1. CDR3 length equals 15 residues. V gave up 5 bases and J gave up 3 bases; unmatched junction bases: 5. The germline V gene encodes CDR1 WSHSY and CDR2 SAAADI. CDR3 in amino acids: CASSSQGAGGNTIYF. The CDR3 DNA is TGCGCCAGCAGTTCACAGGGGGCGGGTGGAAACACCATATATTTT.

The sample holds one count of this clone. This chain uses TRBV27 with TRBJ2-1; 7 bases are shared with TRBD2. The CDR3 covers 20 residues. Trimming at V came to 1 base and at J to 4 bases, leaving 19 bases not matched to a gene. Per the germline V gene, CDR1 is MNHEY and CDR2 is SMNVEV (reference sequence). CDR3 coding DNA: TGTGCCAGCAGTTTATACGGTTTGGGGCGGGAGCGGATAAGATACAATGAGCAGTTCTTC. Translating gives CASSLYGLGRERIRYNEQFF.

The J gene is TRBJ2-1, the V gene TRBV5-4, with 9 positions matching TRBD2. The CDR3 has 16 residues. Germline V gene sequence: CDR1 SGHNT, CDR2 YYREEE (reference sequence). V lost 4 bases, J lost 7 bases, and 12 bases stayed unmatched. CDR3 DNA sequence: TGTGCCAGCAGCCCCGTTCGTCTAGCGGGAACGAATGAGCAGTTCTTC. Protein product: CASSPVRLAGTNEQFF. Supplemented by reference TRBV5-4 and TRBJ2-1, the full variable domain reads ETGVTQSPTHLIKTRGQQVTLRCSSQSGHNTVSWYQQALGQGPQFIFQYYREEENGRGNFPPRFSGLQFPNYSSELNVNALELDDSALYLCASSPVRLAGTNEQFFGPGTRLTVL.

This clone has just one count. The junction does not match germline at one end; this may be a read error. This chain uses TRBV7-9 with TRBJ2-7; D gene uncertain. The CDR3 has 13 residues. Germline V lookup: CDR1 SEHNR, CDR2 FQNEAQ (reference sequence). CDR3 sequence: CSSSDPGFYEQYF. The CDR3 nucleotides are TGTTCCAGCAGCGACCCGGGTTTCTACGAGCAGTACTTC.

This clone was found once. The rearrangement links TRBV2 to TRBJ2-1; the match to TRBD2 covers 13 bases. J gave up 6 bases and V 9 bases, and 5 bases lay outside the gene matches. Germline loops: CDR1 SNHLY, CDR2 FYNNEI. The CDR3 consists of 14 residues. The CDR3 loop is CASHTSGGVNEQFF. In nucleotides, the CDR3 is TGTGCCAGTCACACTAGCGGGGGGGTCAATGAGCAGTTCTTC.

The chain employs TRBV19 and TRBJ1-1, with a weak D call TRBD1 (6 bases). Trimming removed 5 bases at V and 0 bases at J, with 25 bases between. Germline V CDR1 and CDR2: LNHDA, SQIVND (reference sequence). The CDR3 has 19 residues. Here the CDR3 reads CASSLLGVRGGHMNTEAFF. The CDR3 region has the DNA TGTGCCAGTAGTCTTTTGGGAGTAAGGGGGGGCCACATGAACACTGAAGCTTTCTTT.

The rearrangement joins TRBV21-1 to TRBJ1-3; the table's D call, TRBD1, was not checked against the DNA. TRBV21-1 is designated a pseudogene. The CDR3 runs to 15 residues. In DNA, the CDR3 is TGTGCCAGCAGCTCCCAGGGGGCGTATAGAAACACCATATATTTT. Translating gives CASSSQGAYRNTIYF.

The chain couples TRBV19 to TRBJ2-2; 9 bases line up with TRBD2. With V trimmed by 10 bases and J by 1 base, 4 bases remained unmatched. There are 14 residues in the CDR3. From germline, CDR1 is LNHDA and CDR2 SQIVND (reference sequence). The CDR3 DNA sequence: TGTGCCACGCAGCGGGGGGAGAACACCGGGGAGCTGTTTTTT. Its translation is CATQRGENTGELFF.

The chain is built from TRBV19 and TRBJ1-1; 8 bases are a match to TRBD1. The CDR3 loop spans 14 amino acids. The J segment lost 0 bases and the V segment lost 8 bases, leaving 5 bases of the junction unmatched. Germline CDR1 and CDR2: LNHDA and SQIVND (reference sequence). The CDR3, as DNA: TGTGCCAGTTCCTGGACAGGGATGAACACTGAAGCTTTCTTT. The encoded protein is CASSWTGMNTEAFF.

This rearrangement joins TRBV18 to TRBJ2-2; TRBD2 matches 13 bases. The CDR3 runs to 17 residues. Germline V gives CDR1 KGHSH, CDR2 LQKENI. The V segment lost 3 bases and the J segment 0 bases; nucleotides outside the gene matches: 1. The chain's CDR3 is CASSPGTSGANTGELFF. Written as DNA, the CDR3 is TGTGCCAGCTCACCCGGGACTAGCGGGGCGAACACCGGGGAGCTGTTTTTT.

The J gene is TRBJ2-5, the V gene TRBV5-1, with D tentatively TRBD1 (6 bases). Trimming cost V 3 bases and J 2 bases, with 14 bases left between them. CDR1 and CDR2 (germline): SGHRS, YFSETQ. The length of the CDR3 is 15 residues. CDR3 amino acids: CASSSTRGGQETQYF. CDR3 sequence (DNA): TGCGCCAGCAGCTCGACGAGAGGGGGACAAGAGACCCAGTACTTC.

V gene TRBV5-4 combines with J gene TRBJ2-1, with TRBD2 matching 11 bases. The CDR3 loop spans 14 amino acids. The germline V gene has CDR1 SGHNT and CDR2 YYREEE (reference sequence). J lost 5 bases, V lost 6 bases, and 4 bases had no gene match. The DNA for the CDR3 is TGTGCCAGCAATTTGGGACTAGCGGACAATGAGCAGTTCTTC. Translation: CASNLGLADNEQFF.

The chain joins TRBV2 to TRBJ2-2; tentative D call: TRBD1 (6 bases). V lost 7 bases to trimming and J lost 2 bases, with 11 bases between them. This CDR3 comprises 14 residues. Germline CDR1 and CDR2: SNHLY and FYNNEI. As DNA, the CDR3 is TGTGCCAGCAACTCGGACAGAAACACCGGGGAGCTGTTTTTT. Its protein is CASNSDRNTGELFF.

The chain combines TRBV27 with TRBJ2-6; no definite D call. Trimming removed 4 bases at V and 4 bases at J, with 17 bases between. This CDR3 has 17 amino acids. The germline V gene has CDR1 MNHEY and CDR2 SMNVEV (reference sequence). Here the CDR3 DNA reads TGTGCCAGCAGTTCTGGCATCACCATCCGCGGGGCCAACGTCCTGACTTTC. Its protein product is CASSSGITIRGANVLTF.

This rearrangement joins TRBV7-2 to TRBJ2-5; D not resolved. This CDR3 is built from 15 residues. Germline V gene data show CDR1 as SGHTA and CDR2 as FQGNSA. V gave up 3 bases and J gave up 6 bases, with 17 bases separating them. The CDR3 protein is CASSLTTQPVKTQYF. The CDR3 DNA reads as TGTGCCAGCAGCTTGACCACACAGCCGGTGAAGACCCAGTACTTC.

The table lists this clone with a few counts. This rearrangement joins TRBV6-6 to TRBJ1-2; 7 nucleotides agree with TRBD1. The trim removed 6 bases at V and 2 bases at J, leaving 3 bases unmatched. The CDR3 runs 13 residues. From germline, CDR1 is MNHNY and CDR2 SVGAGI (reference sequence). CDR3 sequence reads: CASSTTGNYGYTF. CDR3 sequence (DNA): TGTGCCAGCAGCACGACAGGGAACTATGGCTACACCTTC.

The chain has TRBV7-9 and TRBJ2-1, with 8 positions matching TRBD1. The CDR3 contains 14 residues. Germline V gene lookup returns CDR1 SEHNR and CDR2 FQNEAQ (reference sequence). V lost 5 bases, J lost 6 bases, and 6 bases stayed unmatched. Written as DNA, the CDR3 is TGTGCCAGCAGCCCCCGGGACAGGATCAATGAGCAGTTCTTC. It encodes CASSPRDRINEQFF.

Here the CDR3 reads CASSIPGTSGTYEQYF. CDR3 in DNA: TGTGCCAGTAGTATCCCCGGGACTAGCGGCACCTACGAGCAGTACTTC. The chain recombines TRBV19 with TRBJ2-7, with 11 positions matching TRBD2. V lost 3 bases to trimming and J lost 2 bases; unmatched junction nucleotides: 6. The germline CDR1 and CDR2 sequences are LNHDA and SQIVND (reference sequence). CDR3 size: 16 residues.

The genes are TRBV6-1 and TRBJ2-6; a possible D gene is TRBD2 (5 bases). Germline assignment: CDR1 MNHNS and CDR2 SASEGT. Trimming pared 8 bases from V and 0 bases from J, leaving 8 bases between. The CDR3 runs 14 residues. The CDR3 DNA sequence: TGTGCCAGCGGACTTATCTCTGGGGCCAACGTCCTGACTTTC. This codes for CASGLISGANVLTF.

The J gene is TRBJ2-1, the V gene TRBV2; D is possibly TRBD2 (5 bases). Germline loops: CDR1 SNHLY, CDR2 FYNNEI. Trimming stripped 3 bases from V and 7 bases from J, with 16 bases between. The CDR3 runs 15 residues. CDR3 sequence reads: CASSDREWRGNEQFF. CDR3 coding DNA: TGTGCCAGCAGTGATCGGGAATGGAGAGGAAATGAGCAGTTCTTC.

The chain recombines TRBV28 with TRBJ1-2; D gene unclear. Germline lookup yields CDR1 MDHEN and CDR2 SYDVKM. Trimming removed 1 base from V and 8 bases from J, with 14 bases in between. The CDR3 loop spans 14 amino acids. The CDR3 region has the DNA TGTGCCAGCAGTTTATTCAAGGAGACGGGAGGCTACACCTTC. Its translation: CASSLFKETGGYTF.

Comment on this clone: One end of the junction does not line up with germline, which may come from a read error. This chain joins TRBV7-9 and TRBJ2-7; D is uncertain. The CDR3 spans 17 residues. CDR1 SEHNR and CDR2 FQNEAQ come from the germline V gene (reference sequence). CDR3 DNA: TGTTCCAGCAGCTTCCCCCCCAGTACCGGAGCCCCCTACGAGCAGTACTTC. As protein: CSSSFPPSTGAPYEQYF.

V and J are TRBV5-4 and TRBJ2-5; 8 nucleotides agree with TRBD1. The tail of the sequence fits TRBJ2-7 better, so the J call may be wrong. The germline CDR1 and CDR2 sequences are SGHNT and YYREEE (reference sequence). The CDR3 is made up of 17 amino acids. CDR3 sequence: CASSLGQTGVIPYEQYF. The CDR3 DNA reads TGTGCCAGCAGCTTGGGGCAGACAGGGGTTATACCCTACGAGCAGTACTTC.

The chain joins TRBV10-1 to TRBJ2-7; the match to TRBD2 covers 7 bases. CDR3 length: 18 residues. The J segment lost 0 bases and the V segment lost 3 bases, leaving 14 bases of the junction unmatched. Germline V lookup: CDR1 WNHNN, CDR2 SYGVQD (reference sequence). DNA of the CDR3: TGCGCCAGCAGTGACCAAACTGATGGGCTAGCGGTCTCCTACGAGCAGTACTTC. Translated, it gives CASSDQTDGLAVSYEQYF.

The chain has TRBV30 and TRBJ2-7; possibly TRBD1 for D (6 bases). The CDR3 covers 15 residues. Germline V gene sequence: CDR1 GTSNPN, CDR2 SVGIG (reference sequence). V was shortened by 2 bases and J by 2 bases, with 16 bases between the two germline ends. CDR3 sequence reads: CAWSSTGLVAYEQYF. CDR3 DNA: TGTGCCTGGAGTTCCACAGGGTTGGTGGCCTACGAGCAGTACTTC. Based on the CDR3 plus reference TRBV30 and TRBJ2-7, the full variable domain is SQTIHQWPATLVQPVGSPLSLECTVEGTSNPNLYWYRQAAGRGLQLLFYSVGIGQISSEVPQNLSASRPQDRQFILSSKKLLLSDSGFYLCAWSSTGLVAYEQYFGPGTRLTVT.

This chain joins TRBV6-5 and TRBJ1-4; 9 bases line up with TRBD1. The CDR3 is made up of 15 amino acids. V was pared by 6 bases and J by 7 bases, with 9 bases of the junction left unmatched. Germline V gives CDR1 MNHEY, CDR2 SVGAGI. The CDR3 protein is CASRAPGTGSEKLFF. The CDR3 region has the DNA TGTGCCAGCAGAGCTCCCGGGACAGGGTCTGAAAAACTGTTTTTT.

The chain is built from TRBV11-2 and TRBJ2-7, with 14 bases fitting TRBD2. The CDR3 has 15 residues. Germline V gene sequence: CDR1 SGHAT, CDR2 FQNNGV. V dropped 4 bases and J dropped 4; count of bases not matched to a gene: 3. The CDR3 loop reads CASSSGLAGGYEQYF. The CDR3 DNA reads as TGTGCCAGCAGCTCCGGACTAGCGGGGGGTTACGAGCAGTACTTC.

The chain is built from TRBV7-9 and TRBJ2-3, with 11 bases lining up with TRBD1. The germline V gene has CDR1 SEHNR and CDR2 FQNEAQ (reference sequence). The ends lost 3 bases at V and 3 bases at J; junction bases unmatched: 2. This CDR3 contains 15 residues. The CDR3 DNA is TGTGCCAGCAGCTTCGGACAGGGGGCAACAGATACGCAGTATTTT. This translates into CASSFGQGATDTQYF.

This chain uses TRBV28 with TRBJ1-6; no definite D call. This CDR3 spans 13 amino acids. Germline CDR1 MDHEN, CDR2 SYDVKM. The V and J ends lost 5 bases and 9 bases respectively, with 11 bases between them. In DNA form, the CDR3 reads TGTGCCAGCAGTCCGGTAGTGGTTTCACCCCTCCACTTT. The encoded protein is CASSPVVVSPLHF.

This clone turned up a few times. The chain has TRBV2 and TRBJ1-1; D not resolved. V lost 8 bases and J lost 3, with 10 bases in between. The CDR3 runs to 12 residues. From germline, CDR1 is SNHLY and CDR2 FYNNEI. CDR3 DNA sequence: TGTGCCAGCTATCTGAGGGACACTGAAGCTTTCTTT. Its protein product is CASYLRDTEAFF.

This chain uses TRBV7-2 with TRBJ2-1; 7 nucleotides agree with TRBD2. The V gene end was trimmed by 8 bases and the J gene end by 4 bases; junction bases not matched to a gene: 8. In germline, CDR1 is SGHTA, CDR2 FQGNSA. The CDR3 is made up of 14 amino acids. The CDR3 nucleotides are TGTGCCAGCCGCTCGGGGAGGGTATACAATGAGCAGTTCTTC. Its translation is CASRSGRVYNEQFF.